These T cell receptor beta chains were read from a single sample in a study of blood T cell repertoires in COVID-19. Sequenced by immunoSEQ multiplex PCR; TCRdb stores in-frame clones only, minus some. The repertoire holds under 450,000 clones, with about 91% as singletons. Specimen: peripheral blood. The receptors originated from a woman in her 50s with COVID-19, enrolled during active disease. Each CDR3 is given with its conserved first and last residue. The D gene is left open where the match is weak. Only part of the rows carry a size: once, few, many, or a class if the clone is expanded.

>-|TRBV5-1|TRBJ1-4|-
TGCGCCAGCAGCTTGGGCGGGGGGACCGGGGATGAAAAACTGTTTTTT
CASSLGGGTGDEKLFF
>-|TRBV9|TRBJ1-2|-
TGTGCCAGCAGCGTAGAGGGGGTAGGCGGCTACACCTTC
CASSVEGVGGYTF
>TRBD2|TRBV6-6|TRBJ2-7|-
TGTGCCAGCAGTCCTGAGCGGGGGGCGACGAACCCTAGCTCCTACGAGCAGTACTTC
CASSPERGATNPSSYEQYF
>-|TRBV28|TRBJ1-4|-
TGTGCCAGCAGTTTAAGGGGGTGGGATCAAAAACTGTTTTTT
CASSLRGWDQKLFF
>-|TRBV5-1|TRBJ2-2|-
TGCGCCAGCAGCTTGGATCGACTCCTGAACACCGGGGAGCTGTTTTTT
CASSLDRLLNTGELFF
>TRBD1|TRBV10-3|TRBJ1-5|-
TGTGCCACCGCACAGGGGGCATCGAATCAGCCCCAGCATTTT
CATAQGASNQPQHF
>-|TRBV3-1/TRBV3-2|TRBJ2-1|-
TGTGCCAGCAGCCAAGACCGGGGGGAGCAGTTCTTC
CASSQDRGEQFF
>-|TRBV2|TRBJ1-4|-
TGTGCCAGCAGTGAAGTCGTTACTAATGAAAAACTGTTTTTT
CASSEVVTNEKLFF
>-|TRBV5-1|TRBJ2-3|few
TGCGCCAGCATGGAGGGACCGGCAGATACGCAGTATTTT
CASMEGPADTQYF
>-|TRBV5-1|TRBJ1-4|-
TGCGCCAGCAGCTTGGGCGGGTTAGCTAATGAAAAACTGTTTTTT
CASSLGGLANEKLFF
>TRBD2|TRBV14|TRBJ2-1|once
TGTGCCAGCAGCCAAGGTTTTCTAGCGGGGGGGCTGAGTGAGCAGTTCTTC
CASSQGFLAGGLSEQFF
>TRBD1|TRBV7-9|TRBJ1-3|few
TGTGCCAGCAGCTCCGACAGGGAAGGAAACACCATATATTTT
CASSSDREGNTIYF
>-|TRBV27|TRBJ2-7|-
TGTGCCAGCAGTTTATCAACAGGTGGCCCATCCTACGAGCAGTACTTC
CASSLSTGGPSYEQYF
>TRBD1|TRBV6-5|TRBJ1-1|-
TGTGCCAGCAGTCCGGGGGACAGGGGGGGAGCTGAAGCTTTCTTT
CASSPGDRGGAEAFF
>-|TRBV7-3|TRBJ2-3|-
TGTGCCAGCAGCTTACGGGGAAACGCAGATACGCAGTATTTT
CASSLRGNADTQYF
>-|TRBV7-9|TRBJ1-2|-
TGTGCCAGCAGCTTAGGGCAGACTGGGTATGGCTACACCTTC
CASSLGQTGYGYTF
>TRBD1|TRBV4-1|TRBJ2-1|-
TGCGCCAGCAGCCAAGGGACAGGTGACAATGAGCAGTTCTTC
CASSQGTGDNEQFF
>-|TRBV5-1|TRBJ2-3|-
TGCGCCAGCAGCTTTGACCGCCCGGGGGATACGCAGTATTTT
CASSFDRPGDTQYF
>TRBD2|TRBV6-6|TRBJ2-1|-
TGTGCCAGTCTTAGGAGCGGGGACAATGAGCAGTTCTTC
CASLRSGDNEQFF
>-|TRBV5-8|TRBJ1-2|-
TGTGCCAGCAGAAAGCCCCCGTCCCGGGACTCCGGCTACACCTTC
CASRKPPSRDSGYTF
>-|TRBV25-1|TRBJ2-7|-
TGTGCCAGCAGTGAATACGGACAAAACGAGCAGTACTTC
CASSEYGQNEQYF
>-|TRBV12-3/TRBV12-4|TRBJ1-2|-
TGTGCCAGCCTGGACACGGCTAACTATGGCTACACCTTC
CASLDTANYGYTF
>-|TRBV7-9|TRBJ1-5|-
TGTGCCAGCAGCTCGATGGGCGTTCAGCCCCAGCATTTT
CASSSMGVQPQHF
>-|TRBV6-2/TRBV6-3|TRBJ1-5|-
TGTGCCAGCAGCCCTGTAAGCGGTATTCGGAATCAGCCCCAGCATTTT
CASSPVSGIRNQPQHF
>-|TRBV5-1|TRBJ2-3|-
TGCGCCAGCAGCTTGGGACTGAGCACAGATACGCAGTATTTT
CASSLGLSTDTQYF
>-|TRBV18|TRBJ1-6|-
TGTGCCAGCTCACCGGTCGGGGTAGACTCTAATTCACCCCTCCACTTT
CASSPVGVDSNSPLHF
>-|TRBV7-3|TRBJ1-1|-
TGTGCCAGCAGCCAACAGGGTGGGAGCACTGAAGCTTTCTTT
CASSQQGGSTEAFF
>-|TRBV5-1|TRBJ1-1|-
TGCGCCAGCAGCGCCCGGACAGCGGACACTGAAGCTTTCTTT
CASSARTADTEAFF
>-|TRBV19|TRBJ1-1|-
TGTGCCAGTAGTCCCGGACGGGAGAACACTGAAGCTTTCTTT
CASSPGRENTEAFF
>-|TRBV5-1|TRBJ2-1|-
TGCGCCAGCAGCGTGGACCTAGCAGGGCAGTTCTTC
CASSVDLAGQFF
>TRBD1|TRBV5-1|TRBJ2-2|-
TGCGCCAGCAGCTTATCCACAGGGGCAAACACCGGGGAGCTGTTTTTT
CASSLSTGANTGELFF